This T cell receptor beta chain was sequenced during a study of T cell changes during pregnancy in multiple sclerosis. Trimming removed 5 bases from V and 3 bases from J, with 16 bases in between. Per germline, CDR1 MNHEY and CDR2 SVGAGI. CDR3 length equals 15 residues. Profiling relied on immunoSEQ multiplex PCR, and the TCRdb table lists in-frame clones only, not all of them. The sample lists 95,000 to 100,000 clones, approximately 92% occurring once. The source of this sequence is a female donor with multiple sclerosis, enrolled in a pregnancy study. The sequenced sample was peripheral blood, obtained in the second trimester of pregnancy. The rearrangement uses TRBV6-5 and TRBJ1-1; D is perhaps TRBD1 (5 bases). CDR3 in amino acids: CASSPVVGGDTEAFF. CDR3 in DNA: TGTGCCAGCAGTCCCGTGGTGGGGGGGGACACTGAAGCTTTCTTT.